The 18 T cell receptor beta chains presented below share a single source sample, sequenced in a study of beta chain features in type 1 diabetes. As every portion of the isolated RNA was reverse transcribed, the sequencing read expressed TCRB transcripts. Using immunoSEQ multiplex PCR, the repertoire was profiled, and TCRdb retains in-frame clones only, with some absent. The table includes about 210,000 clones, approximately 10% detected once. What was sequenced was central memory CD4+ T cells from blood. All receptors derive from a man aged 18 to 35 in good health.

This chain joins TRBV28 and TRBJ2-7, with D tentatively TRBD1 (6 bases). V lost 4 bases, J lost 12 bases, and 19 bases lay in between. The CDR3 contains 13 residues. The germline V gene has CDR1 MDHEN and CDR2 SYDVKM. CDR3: CASSSSRDMSRYF. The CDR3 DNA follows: TGTGCCAGCAGTTCGTCCCGGGACATGTCTCGGTACTTC.

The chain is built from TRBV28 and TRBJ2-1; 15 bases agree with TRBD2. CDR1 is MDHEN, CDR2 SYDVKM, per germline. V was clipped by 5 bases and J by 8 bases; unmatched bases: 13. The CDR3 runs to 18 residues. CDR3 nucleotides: TGTGCCAGCAGTCTAACCCCTTGGACTAGCGGGAGGGCCCATGAGCAGTTCTTC. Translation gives CASSLTPWTSGRAHEQFF.

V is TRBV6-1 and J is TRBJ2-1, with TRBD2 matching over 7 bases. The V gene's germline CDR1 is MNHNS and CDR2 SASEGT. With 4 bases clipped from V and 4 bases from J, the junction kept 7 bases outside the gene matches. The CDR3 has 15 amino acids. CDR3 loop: CASSVGGGLYNEQFF. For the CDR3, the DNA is TGTGCCAGCAGTGTTGGGGGAGGGTTATACAATGAGCAGTTCTTC.

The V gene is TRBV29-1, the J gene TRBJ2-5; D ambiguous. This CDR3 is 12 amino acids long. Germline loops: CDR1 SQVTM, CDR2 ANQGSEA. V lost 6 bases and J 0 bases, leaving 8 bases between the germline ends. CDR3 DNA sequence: TGCAGCGTCATGGCGTACCAAGAGACCCAGTACTTC. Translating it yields CSVMAYQETQYF.

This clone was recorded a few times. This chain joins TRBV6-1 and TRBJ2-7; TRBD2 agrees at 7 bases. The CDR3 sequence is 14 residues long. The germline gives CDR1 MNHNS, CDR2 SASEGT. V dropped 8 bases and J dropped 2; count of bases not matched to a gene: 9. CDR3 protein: CASRRGSTAYEQYF. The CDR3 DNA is TGTGCCAGCCGGCGCGGGAGCACGGCCTACGAGCAGTACTTC.

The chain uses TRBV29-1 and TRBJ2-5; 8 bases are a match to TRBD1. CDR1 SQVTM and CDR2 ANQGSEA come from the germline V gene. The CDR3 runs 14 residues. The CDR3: CSASSGTGQETQYF. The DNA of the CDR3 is TGCAGTGCTTCCTCCGGGACAGGCCAAGAGACCCAGTACTTC.

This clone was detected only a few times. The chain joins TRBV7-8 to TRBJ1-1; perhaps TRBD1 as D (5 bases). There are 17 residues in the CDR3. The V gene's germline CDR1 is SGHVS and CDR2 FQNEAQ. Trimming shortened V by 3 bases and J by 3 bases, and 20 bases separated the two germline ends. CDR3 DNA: TGTGCCAGCAGCTTGTTAGCCCGGGCAGGGAGGGACACTGAAGCTTTCTTT. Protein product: CASSLLARAGRDTEAFF.

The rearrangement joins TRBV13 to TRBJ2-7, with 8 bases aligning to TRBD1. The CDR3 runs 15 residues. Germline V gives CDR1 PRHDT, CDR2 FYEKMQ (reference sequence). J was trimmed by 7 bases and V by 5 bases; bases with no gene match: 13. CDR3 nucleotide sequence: TGTGCCAGCAGCCCCTCGGGGCAGGGGGCGAGGGAGCAGTACTTC. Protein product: CASSPSGQGAREQYF.

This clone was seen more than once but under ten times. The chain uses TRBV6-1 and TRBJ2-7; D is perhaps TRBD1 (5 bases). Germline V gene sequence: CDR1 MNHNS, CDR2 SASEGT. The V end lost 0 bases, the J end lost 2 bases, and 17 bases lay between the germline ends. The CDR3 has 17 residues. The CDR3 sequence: CASSEALHQGITYEQYF. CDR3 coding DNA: TGTGCCAGCAGTGAAGCGCTTCACCAGGGCATAACCTACGAGCAGTACTTC.

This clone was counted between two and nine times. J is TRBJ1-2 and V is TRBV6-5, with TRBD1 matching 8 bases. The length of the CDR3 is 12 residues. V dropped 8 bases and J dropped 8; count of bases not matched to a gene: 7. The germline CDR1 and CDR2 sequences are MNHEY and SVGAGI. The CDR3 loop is CASATGTGGYTF. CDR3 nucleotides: TGTGCCAGCGCGACAGGGACAGGCGGCTACACCTTC.

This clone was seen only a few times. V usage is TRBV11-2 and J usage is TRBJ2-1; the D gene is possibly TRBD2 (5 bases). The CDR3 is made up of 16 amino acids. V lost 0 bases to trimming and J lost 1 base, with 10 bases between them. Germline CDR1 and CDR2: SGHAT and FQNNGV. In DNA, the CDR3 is TGTGCCAGCAGCTTAGATTCGCTAGCATCCTACAATGAGCAGTTCTTC. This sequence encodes CASSLDSLASYNEQFF.

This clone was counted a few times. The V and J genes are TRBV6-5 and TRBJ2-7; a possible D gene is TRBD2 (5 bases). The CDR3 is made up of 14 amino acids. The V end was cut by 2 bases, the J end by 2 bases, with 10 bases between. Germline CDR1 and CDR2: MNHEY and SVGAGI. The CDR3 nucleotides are TGTGCCAGCAGTTACGGGCAGACTACCTACGAGCAGTACTTC. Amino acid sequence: CASSYGQTTYEQYF.

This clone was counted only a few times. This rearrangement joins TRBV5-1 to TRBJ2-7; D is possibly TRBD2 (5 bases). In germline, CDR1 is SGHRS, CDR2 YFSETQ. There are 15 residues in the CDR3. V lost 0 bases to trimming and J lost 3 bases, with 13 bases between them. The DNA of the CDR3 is TGCGCCAGCAGCTTGGTTGGCGGGTCGTTCTACGAGCAGTACTTC. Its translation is CASSLVGGSFYEQYF.

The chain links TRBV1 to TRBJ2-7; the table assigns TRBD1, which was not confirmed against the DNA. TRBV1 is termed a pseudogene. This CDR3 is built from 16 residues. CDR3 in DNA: TGCACCAGCAGCCCCATAGACAGGGCAAGGGTCTACGAGCAGTACTTC. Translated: CTSSPIDRARVYEQYF.

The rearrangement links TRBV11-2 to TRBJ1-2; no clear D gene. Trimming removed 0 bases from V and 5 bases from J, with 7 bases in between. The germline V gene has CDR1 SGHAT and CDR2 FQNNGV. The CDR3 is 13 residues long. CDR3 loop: CASSLDREYGYTF. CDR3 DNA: TGTGCCAGCAGCTTAGATCGGGAGTATGGCTACACCTTC.

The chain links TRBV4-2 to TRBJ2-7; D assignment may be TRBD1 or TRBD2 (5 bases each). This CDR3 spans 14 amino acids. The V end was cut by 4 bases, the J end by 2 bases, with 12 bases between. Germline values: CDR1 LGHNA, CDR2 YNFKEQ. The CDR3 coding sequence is TGTGCCAGCAGCCCCGGGACGGCCACCTACGAGCAGTACTTC. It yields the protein CASSPGTATYEQYF.

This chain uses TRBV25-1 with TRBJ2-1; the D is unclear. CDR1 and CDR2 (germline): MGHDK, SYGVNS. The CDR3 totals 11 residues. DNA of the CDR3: TGTGTAAAGGGCTCCTACAATGAGCAGTTCTTC. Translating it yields CVKGSYNEQFF.

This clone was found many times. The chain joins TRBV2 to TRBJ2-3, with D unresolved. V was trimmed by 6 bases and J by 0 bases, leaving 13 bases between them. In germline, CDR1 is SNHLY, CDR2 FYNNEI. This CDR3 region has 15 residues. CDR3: CASRRELSSTDTQYF. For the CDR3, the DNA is TGTGCCAGCAGGAGAGAGCTTTCTAGCACAGATACGCAGTATTTT.